This T cell receptor (beta chain) was captured in a study of cytomegalovirus exposure and HLA in healthy donors. About the study: Prior work identified some 120 million unique TCR beta sequences in some 200 million T cells. General study results and limits: The presence/absence work took it that sequencing depth was about the same across donors. A previous analysis found most TCR beta V segments productive roughly 87% or roughly 30% of the time.

As to this clone: The antigen is not known.

This PCR relied on a set of 60 Vbeta primers and 13 Jbeta primers. The protocol was immunoSEQ multiplex PCR, while the TCRdb copy is restricted to in-frame clones and leaves out a portion. This table holds about 200,000 clones, around nine tenths found once. Germline V gene lookup returns CDR1 SGHRS and CDR2 YFSETQ. V gave up 5 bases and J gave up 4 bases, with 10 bases separating them. The CDR3 covers 13 residues. The chain couples TRBV5-1 to TRBJ1-3; possible D gene TRBD1, 6 bases. Sequencing input: PBMCs. The sequence derives from a woman in her twenties or thirties in good health and CMV-seronegative. Here the CDR3 DNA reads TGCGCCAGCAGGGGCAGGGGAGGAAACACCATATATTTT. This sequence encodes CASRGRGGNTIYF.